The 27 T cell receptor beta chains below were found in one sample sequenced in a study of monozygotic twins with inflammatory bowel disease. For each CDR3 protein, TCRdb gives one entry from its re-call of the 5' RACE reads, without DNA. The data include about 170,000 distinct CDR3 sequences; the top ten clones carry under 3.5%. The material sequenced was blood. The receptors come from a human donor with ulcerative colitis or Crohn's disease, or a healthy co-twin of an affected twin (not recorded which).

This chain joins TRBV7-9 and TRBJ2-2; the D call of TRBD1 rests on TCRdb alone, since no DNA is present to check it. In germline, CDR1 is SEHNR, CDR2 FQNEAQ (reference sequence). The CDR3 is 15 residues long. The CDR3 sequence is CASSTRQGAYGELFF.

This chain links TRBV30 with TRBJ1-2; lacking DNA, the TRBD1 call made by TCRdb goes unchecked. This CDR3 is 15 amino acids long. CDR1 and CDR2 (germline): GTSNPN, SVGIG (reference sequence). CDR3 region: CAWSAWRGGNYGYTF.

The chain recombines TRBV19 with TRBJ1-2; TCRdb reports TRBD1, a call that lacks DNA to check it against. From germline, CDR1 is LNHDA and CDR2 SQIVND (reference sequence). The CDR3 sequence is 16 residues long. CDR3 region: CASTDKPTGGTYGYTF.

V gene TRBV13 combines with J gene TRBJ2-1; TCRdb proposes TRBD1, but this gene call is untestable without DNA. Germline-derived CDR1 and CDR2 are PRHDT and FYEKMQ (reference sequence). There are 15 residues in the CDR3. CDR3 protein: CASSVPGSSYNEQFF.

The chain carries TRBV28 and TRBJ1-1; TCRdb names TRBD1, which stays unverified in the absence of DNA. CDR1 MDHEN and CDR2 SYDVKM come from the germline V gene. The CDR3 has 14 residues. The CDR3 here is CASSLYDRGRVAFF.

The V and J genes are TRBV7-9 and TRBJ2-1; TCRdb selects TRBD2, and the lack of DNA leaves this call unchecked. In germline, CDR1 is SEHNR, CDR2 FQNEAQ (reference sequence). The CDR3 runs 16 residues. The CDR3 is CASSFKTTSSYNEQFF.

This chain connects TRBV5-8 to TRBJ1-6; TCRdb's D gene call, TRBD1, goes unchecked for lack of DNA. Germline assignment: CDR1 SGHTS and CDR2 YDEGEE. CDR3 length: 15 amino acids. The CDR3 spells CASWAVEGYNSPLHF. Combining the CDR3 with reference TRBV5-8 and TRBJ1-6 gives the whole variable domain EAGVTQSPTHLIKTRGQQATLRCSPISGHTSVYWYQQALGLGLQFLLWYDEGEERNRGNFPPRFSGRQFPNYSSELNVNALELEDSALYLCASWAVEGYNSPLHFGNGTRLTVT.

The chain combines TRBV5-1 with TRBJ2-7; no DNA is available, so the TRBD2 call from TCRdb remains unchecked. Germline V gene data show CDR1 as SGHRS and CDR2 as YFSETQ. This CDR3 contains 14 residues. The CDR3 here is CASSPGTDSYEQYF.

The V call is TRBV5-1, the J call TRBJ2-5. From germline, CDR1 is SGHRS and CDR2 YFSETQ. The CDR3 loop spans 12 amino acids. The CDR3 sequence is CASSEIQETQYF. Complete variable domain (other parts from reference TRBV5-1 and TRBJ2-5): KAGVTQTPRYLIKTRGQQVTLSCSPISGHRSVSWYQQTPGQGLQFLFEYFSETQRNKGNFPGRFSGRQFSNSRSEMNVSTLELGDSALYLCASSEIQETQYFGPGTRLLVL.

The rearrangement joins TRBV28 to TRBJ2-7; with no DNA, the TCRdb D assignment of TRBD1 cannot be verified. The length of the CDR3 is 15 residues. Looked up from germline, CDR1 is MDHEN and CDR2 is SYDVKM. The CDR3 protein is CASSFPRQAAYEQYF.

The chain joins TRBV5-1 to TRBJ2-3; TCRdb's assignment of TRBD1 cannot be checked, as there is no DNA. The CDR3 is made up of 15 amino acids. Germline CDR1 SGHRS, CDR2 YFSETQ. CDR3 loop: CASVWGRGSTDTQYF.

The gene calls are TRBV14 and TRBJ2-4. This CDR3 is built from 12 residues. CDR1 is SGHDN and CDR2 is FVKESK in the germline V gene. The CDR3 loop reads CASSHIPLVLYF.

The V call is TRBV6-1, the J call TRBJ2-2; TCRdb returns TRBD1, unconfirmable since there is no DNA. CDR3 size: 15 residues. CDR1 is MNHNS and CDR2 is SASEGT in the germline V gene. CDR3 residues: CASSPIQGGAGELFF.

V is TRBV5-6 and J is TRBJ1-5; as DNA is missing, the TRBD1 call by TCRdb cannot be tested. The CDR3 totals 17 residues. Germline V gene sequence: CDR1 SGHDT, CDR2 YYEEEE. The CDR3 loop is CASSFSFRDMSNQPQHF.

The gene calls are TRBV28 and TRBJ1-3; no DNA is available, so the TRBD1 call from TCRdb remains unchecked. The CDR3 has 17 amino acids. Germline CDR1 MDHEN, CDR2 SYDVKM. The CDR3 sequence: CASTANSDRISGNTIYF.

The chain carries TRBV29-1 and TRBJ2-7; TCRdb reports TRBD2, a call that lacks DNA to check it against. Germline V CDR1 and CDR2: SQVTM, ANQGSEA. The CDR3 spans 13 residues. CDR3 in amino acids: CSAAPSGTYEQYF.

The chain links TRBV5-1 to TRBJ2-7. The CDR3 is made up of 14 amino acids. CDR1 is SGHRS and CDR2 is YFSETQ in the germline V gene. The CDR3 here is CASSLEGQPYEQYF.

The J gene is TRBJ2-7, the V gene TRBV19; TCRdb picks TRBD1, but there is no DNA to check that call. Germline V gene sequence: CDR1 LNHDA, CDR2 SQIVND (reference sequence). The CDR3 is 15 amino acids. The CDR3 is CASSIEVTAPYEQYF.

The CDR3 loop is CSAPGLAGGNNEQFF. The chain uses TRBV20-1 and TRBJ2-1; TCRdb proposes TRBD2, but this gene call is untestable without DNA. The CDR3 has 15 residues. Germline assignment: CDR1 DFQATT and CDR2 SNEGSKA (reference sequence).

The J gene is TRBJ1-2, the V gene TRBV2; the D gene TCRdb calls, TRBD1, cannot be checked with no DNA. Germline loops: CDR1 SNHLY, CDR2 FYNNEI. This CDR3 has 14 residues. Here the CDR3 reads CASSRDRVSYGYTF.

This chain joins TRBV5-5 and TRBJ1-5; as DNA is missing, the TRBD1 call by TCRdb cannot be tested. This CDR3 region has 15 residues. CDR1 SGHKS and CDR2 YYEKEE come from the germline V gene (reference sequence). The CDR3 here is CASSLGQGTGQPQHF. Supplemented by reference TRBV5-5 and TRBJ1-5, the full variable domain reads DAGVTQSPTHLIKTRGQQVTLRCSPISGHKSVSWYQQVLGQGPQFIFQYYEKEERGRGNFPDRFSARQFPNYSSELNVNALLLGDSALYLCASSLGQGTGQPQHFGDGTRLSIL.

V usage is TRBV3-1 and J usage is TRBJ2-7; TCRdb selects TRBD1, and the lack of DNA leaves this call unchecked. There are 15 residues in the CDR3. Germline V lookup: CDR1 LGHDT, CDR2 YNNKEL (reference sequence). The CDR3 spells CASSDVRGSSYEQYF.

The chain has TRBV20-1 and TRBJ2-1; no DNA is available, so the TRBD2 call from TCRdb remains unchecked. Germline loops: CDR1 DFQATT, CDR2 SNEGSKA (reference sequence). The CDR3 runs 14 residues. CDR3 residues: CSARDRTSANEQFF.

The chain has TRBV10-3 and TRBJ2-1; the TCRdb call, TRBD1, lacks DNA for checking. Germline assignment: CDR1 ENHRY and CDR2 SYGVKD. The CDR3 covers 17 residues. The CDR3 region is CAISDTGQGASYNEQFF.

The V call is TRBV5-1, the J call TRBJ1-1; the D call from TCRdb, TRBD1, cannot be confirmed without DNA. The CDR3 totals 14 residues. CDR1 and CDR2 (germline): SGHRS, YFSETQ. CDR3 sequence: CASRVDRANTEAFF.

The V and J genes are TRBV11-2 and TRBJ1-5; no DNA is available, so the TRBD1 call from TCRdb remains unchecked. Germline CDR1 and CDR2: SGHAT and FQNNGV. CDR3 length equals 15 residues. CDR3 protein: CASSLERTGNQPQHF.

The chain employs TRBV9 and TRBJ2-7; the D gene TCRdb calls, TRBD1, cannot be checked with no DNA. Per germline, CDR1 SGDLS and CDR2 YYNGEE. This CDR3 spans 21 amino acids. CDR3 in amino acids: CASSVAGGQGILASHSYEQYF. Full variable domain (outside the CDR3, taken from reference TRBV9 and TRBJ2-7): DSGVTQTPKHLITATGQRVTLRCSPRSGDLSVYWYQQSLDQGLQFLIQYYNGEERAKGNILERFSAQQFPDLHSELNLSSLELGDSALYFCASSVAGGQGILASHSYEQYFGPGTRLTVT.